These 32 T cell receptor beta chains were sequenced from one sample in a study of blood T cell repertoires in COVID-19. The method was immunoSEQ multiplex PCR; TCRdb's version includes in-frame clones alone and lacks a portion of them. The sample holds 150,000 to 200,000 clones; around 79% are singletons and the top ten take more than 9.5%. Input material: PBMCs or T cells enriched from blood (not recorded which). The receptors stem from a man in his fifties who had recovered from COVID-19.

This clone has just one count. V usage is TRBV7-7 and J usage is TRBJ2-1; 7 bases fit TRBD2. The CDR3 runs to 16 residues. Trimming cost V 1 base and J 6 bases; bases outside gene matches: 9. Germline loops: CDR1 SSHAT, CDR2 FNYEAQ (reference sequence). The CDR3 is CASSLVMGGGTNEQFF. The CDR3 DNA sequence: TGTGCCAGCAGCTTAGTTATGGGCGGGGGTACCAATGAGCAGTTCTTC.

J is TRBJ1-2 and V is TRBV28; D possibly corresponds to TRBD1 (6 bases). V lost 2 bases, J lost 4 bases, and 14 bases lay in between. CDR1 and CDR2 from the germline V gene are MDHEN and SYDVKM. The CDR3 consists of 15 residues. Written as DNA, the CDR3 is TGTGCCAGCAGTTTAGAACAGGGTCTCATCTATGGCTACACCTTC. Amino acid sequence: CASSLEQGLIYGYTF.

The CDR3, as DNA: TGTGCCAGCAGTTACTCCGCAGGCCGCCAGACCCAGTACTTC. Translation gives CASSYSAGRQTQYF. The V and J genes are TRBV6-5 and TRBJ2-5; D call uncertain. The CDR3 loop spans 14 amino acids. The V gene's germline CDR1 is MNHEY and CDR2 SVGAGI. V lost 0 bases to trimming and J lost 6 bases, with 11 bases between them.

The table lists this clone with a few counts. The same CDR3 is also encoded by other DNA sequences in this sample. V is TRBV11-1 and J is TRBJ2-7, with TRBD1 matching 8 bases. Unmatched junction bases numbered 3, after V lost 8 bases and J lost 0 bases. This CDR3 has 13 residues. Per germline, CDR1 SGHAT and CDR2 FQDESV (reference sequence). The CDR3 bases are TGTGCCAGCCAGGGGGCGGGCTCCTACGAGCAGTACTTC. Translation gives CASQGAGSYEQYF.

The rearrangement links TRBV5-1 to TRBJ1-1; no reliable D call. CDR3 length equals 15 residues. The V and J ends lost 2 bases and 3 bases respectively, with 14 bases between them. The germline V gene has CDR1 SGHRS and CDR2 YFSETQ. The CDR3 here is CASSFSIGLDTEAFF. CDR3 nucleotides: TGCGCCAGCAGCTTTTCTATCGGGTTGGACACTGAAGCTTTCTTT.

The chain employs TRBV5-1 and TRBJ2-1, with D possibly TRBD2 on 6 matching bases. Trimming stripped 1 base from V and 4 bases from J, with 9 bases between. The CDR3 totals 14 residues. Germline loops: CDR1 SGHRS, CDR2 YFSETQ. The CDR3 sequence is CASSLLRGYNEQFF. CDR3 DNA sequence: TGCGCCAGCAGCTTGCTGCGGGGTTACAATGAGCAGTTCTTC.

The chain carries TRBV10-3 and TRBJ1-2; no firm D call. The V end was cut by 4 bases, the J end by 6 bases, with 9 bases between. CDR1 is ENHRY and CDR2 is SYGVKD in the germline V gene. This CDR3 comprises 12 residues. In DNA, the CDR3 is TGTGCCATCAGTGGAGGTCGAAATGGCTACACCTTC. Its translation: CAISGGRNGYTF.

The chain uses TRBV27 and TRBJ1-1, with a possible D match to TRBD1 (5 bases). The CDR3 runs to 14 residues. Trimming took 1 base from V and 3 from J, leaving 9 bases between them. Germline V lookup: CDR1 MNHEY, CDR2 SMNVEV (reference sequence). The CDR3 is CASSLLGRDTEAFF. DNA for the CDR3: TGTGCCAGCAGTTTATTAGGCAGGGACACTGAAGCTTTCTTT.

This rearrangement joins TRBV19 to TRBJ1-2; 9 nucleotides match TRBD1. This CDR3 is built from 15 residues. The germline V gene has CDR1 LNHDA and CDR2 SQIVND (reference sequence). V shed 9 bases and J 5 bases; nucleotides not matched to a gene: 13. CDR3 amino acids: CASTPELGTGYGYTF. DNA of the CDR3: TGTGCCAGCACACCCGAACTAGGGACAGGGTATGGCTACACCTTC.

The chain combines TRBV3-1 (or the pseudogene TRBV3-2) with TRBJ2-5, with 8 bases lining up with TRBD2. The CDR3 runs 16 residues. Trimming took 4 bases from V and 4 from J; bases not matched to a gene: 11. Germline V CDR1 and CDR2: LGHDT, YNNKEL (reference sequence). CDR3 bases: TGTGCCAGCAGCCCCACGGGTGCGGGGGGCTCAGAGACCCAGTACTTC. It specifies CASSPTGAGGSETQYF.

The chain carries TRBV3-1 (or the pseudogene TRBV3-2) and TRBJ1-5; D is uncertain. Germline lookup yields CDR1 LGHDT and CDR2 YNNKEL (reference sequence). V lost 0 bases, J lost 4 bases, and 13 bases lay in between. This CDR3 has 16 amino acids. The CDR3 protein is CASSQDPGILNQPQHF. Written as DNA, the CDR3 is TGTGCCAGCAGCCAAGATCCCGGGATCCTGAATCAGCCCCAGCATTTT.

The J gene is TRBJ1-1, the V gene TRBV18, with 7 nucleotides matching TRBD1. The CDR3 contains 15 residues. V dropped 6 bases and J dropped 0; count of bases not matched to a gene: 7. CDR1 and CDR2 from the germline V gene are KGHSH and LQKENI. CDR3 DNA sequence: TGTGCCAGCTCCGTTAAGGGACAGATGAACACTGAAGCTTTCTTT. It specifies CASSVKGQMNTEAFF.

The rearrangement joins TRBV7-9 to TRBJ2-7; D is unclear. Germline V gene sequence: CDR1 SEHNR, CDR2 FQNEAQ (reference sequence). This CDR3 is 13 amino acids long. V lost 1 base to trimming and J lost 0 bases, with 4 bases between them. The CDR3 region has the DNA TGTGCCAGCAGCTTAGTATCCTCCTACGAGCAGTACTTC. Translated: CASSLVSSYEQYF.

The chain uses TRBV7-9 and TRBJ1-2; TRBD1 agrees at 8 bases. The germline gives CDR1 SEHNR, CDR2 FQNEAQ (reference sequence). With V trimmed by 5 bases and J by 0 bases, 5 bases remained unmatched. The CDR3 is made up of 15 amino acids. CDR3 protein: CASSRQGRTNYGYTF. CDR3 DNA: TGTGCCAGCAGCCGACAGGGGCGCACTAACTATGGCTACACCTTC.

The chain employs TRBV27 and TRBJ1-5; D not resolved. Germline CDR1 and CDR2: MNHEY and SMNVEV (reference sequence). V was pared by 3 bases and J by 6 bases, with 9 bases between. The CDR3 is 13 amino acids. The DNA for the CDR3 is TGTGCCAGCAGTTTTGAGGGCGGTCAGCCCCAGCATTTT. It yields the protein CASSFEGGQPQHF.

J is TRBJ1-4 and V is TRBV3-1 (or the pseudogene TRBV3-2), with D perhaps TRBD1 (6 bases). CDR1 and CDR2 from the germline V gene are LGHDT and YNNKEL (reference sequence). Trimming removed 4 bases from V and 2 bases from J, with 11 bases in between. The CDR3 runs 15 residues. CDR3 DNA sequence: TGTGCCAGCAGCCGAACAGGGAGTACTAATGAAAAACTGTTTTTT. Protein sequence: CASSRTGSTNEKLFF.

The chain recombines TRBV6-5 with TRBJ2-2, with D perhaps matching TRBD1 (6 bases). Germline CDR1 MNHEY, CDR2 SVGAGI. V lost 3 bases and J 5 bases, leaving 13 bases between the germline ends. This CDR3 has 15 residues. For the CDR3, the DNA is TGTGCCAGCAGTTATTCCGGGACAAGGACCGGGGAGCTGTTTTTT. Protein sequence: CASSYSGTRTGELFF.

The V call is TRBV9, the J call TRBJ2-2, with D possibly being TRBD2 (6 bases). CDR3 length: 15 residues. Per germline, CDR1 SGDLS and CDR2 YYNGEE. The V and J ends lost 3 bases and 0 bases respectively, with 9 bases between them. The DNA for the CDR3 is TGTGCCAGCAGCGACCAGCGGGCGAACACCGGGGAGCTGTTTTTT. Its protein product is CASSDQRANTGELFF. Looking up the rest from reference TRBV9 and TRBJ2-2 gives the full variable domain: DSGVTQTPKHLITATGQRVTLRCSPRSGDLSVYWYQQSLDQGLQFLIQYYNGEERAKGNILERFSAQQFPDLHSELNLSSLELGDSALYFCASSDQRANTGELFFGEGSRLTVL.

This clone came up a few times. The chain carries TRBV10-3 and TRBJ1-6; tentative D call: TRBD1 (6 bases). With 4 bases removed from V and 5 bases from J, the gap between germline ends came to 12 bases. There are 15 residues in the CDR3. Germline CDR1 is ENHRY and CDR2 is SYGVKD. The CDR3 protein is CAISGVSGDNSPLHF. The CDR3 DNA follows: TGTGCCATCAGTGGGGTGTCAGGGGATAATTCACCCCTCCACTTT.

The chain joins TRBV12-3 or TRBV12-4 to TRBJ1-1; TRBD1 might be the D (6 bases). V was trimmed by 6 bases and J by 6 bases, leaving 14 bases between them. The length of the CDR3 is 13 residues. DNA of the CDR3: TGTGCCAGCAGCGGTAAAGGACAGTCTGAAGCTTTCTTT. Its protein is CASSGKGQSEAFF.

The rearrangement uses TRBV12-5 and TRBJ1-1, with TRBD1 matching 10 bases. Per the germline V gene, CDR1 is LGHNT and CDR2 is FRNRAP. The length of the CDR3 is 18 residues. V gave up 5 bases and J gave up 3 bases; unmatched junction bases: 15. In nucleotides, the CDR3 is TGTGCTAGTGGTCTCCTGGGGGGACAGGGGTTCCGGCACACTGAAGCTTTCTTT. Its translation is CASGLLGGQGFRHTEAFF.

V and J are TRBV10-1 and TRBJ1-1; D uncertain. The CDR3 spans 15 residues. The germline V gene has CDR1 WNHNN and CDR2 SYGVQD (reference sequence). Trimming removed 0 bases from V and 0 bases from J, with 8 bases in between. The CDR3 protein is CASSESARLNTEAFF. CDR3 nucleotide sequence: TGCGCCAGCAGTGAGTCGGCCAGATTGAACACTGAAGCTTTCTTT.

The chain links TRBV10-3 to TRBJ1-4; D may be TRBD1 (6 bases). The ends were cut back, 3 bases at V and 8 bases at J, with 13 bases in the middle. Germline-derived CDR1 and CDR2 are ENHRY and SYGVKD. The length of the CDR3 is 14 residues. The CDR3 loop is CAISEGQPGEKLFF. CDR3 coding DNA: TGTGCCATCAGTGAAGGACAGCCGGGGGAAAAACTGTTTTTT.

The chain carries TRBV12-3 or TRBV12-4 and TRBJ1-2; D is possibly TRBD1 (6 bases). This CDR3 has 13 residues. Trimming removed 6 bases from V and 3 bases from J, with 11 bases in between. CDR3 nucleotide sequence: TGTGCCAGCAGCTCGGACAGATACTATGGCTACACCTTC. The encoded protein is CASSSDRYYGYTF.

The chain employs TRBV28 and TRBJ1-5; no reliable D call. V was trimmed by 2 bases and J by 6 bases, leaving 11 bases between them. CDR1 and CDR2 (germline): MDHEN, SYDVKM. This CDR3 is built from 14 residues. The CDR3 DNA reads TGTGCCAGCAGTTTAGTGCTAGGTGGTCAGCCCCAGCATTTT. Its translation: CASSLVLGGQPQHF.

The J gene is TRBJ1-3, the V gene TRBV18; D is undetermined. CDR1 KGHSH and CDR2 LQKENI come from the germline V gene. The CDR3 is 15 amino acids. Trimming shortened V by 4 bases and J by 0 bases, and 10 bases separated the two germline ends. CDR3 bases: TGTGCCAGCTCACTCAAGACAAACTCTGGAAACACCATATATTTT. Amino acid sequence: CASSLKTNSGNTIYF.

This clone turned up a few times. V and J are TRBV10-3 and TRBJ1-2; perhaps TRBD1 as D (6 bases). The germline CDR1 and CDR2 sequences are ENHRY and SYGVKD. The CDR3 covers 17 residues. The ends were cut back, 1 base at V and 1 base at J, with 16 bases in the middle. The CDR3 loop reads CAISELNSRGGNYGYTF. The CDR3 DNA follows: TGTGCCATCAGTGAGTTAAACTCCAGGGGCGGTAACTATGGCTACACCTTC.

The chain combines TRBV28 with TRBJ2-7; 7 nucleotides agree with TRBD2. This CDR3 region has 16 residues. V shed 5 bases, J shed 2 bases, and the junction held 12 bases outside the gene matches. Germline V gene data show CDR1 as MDHEN and CDR2 as SYDVKM. CDR3 in amino acids: CASSPPGLPTAYEQYF. The CDR3 DNA reads as TGTGCCAGCAGTCCGCCGGGACTACCGACAGCCTACGAGCAGTACTTC.

The V call is TRBV5-4, the J call TRBJ2-7, with 11 bases lining up with TRBD1. The germline gives CDR1 SGHNT, CDR2 YYREEE (reference sequence). V lost 4 bases, J lost 0 bases, and 6 bases stayed unmatched. The CDR3 has 16 amino acids. DNA for the CDR3: TGTGCCAGCAGCCTCACCGGGACAGGGGGCTCCTACGAGCAGTACTTC. Translated, it gives CASSLTGTGGSYEQYF.

This chain connects TRBV27 to TRBJ1-5, with D perhaps matching TRBD1 (5 bases). The CDR3 contains 14 residues. Germline V CDR1 and CDR2: MNHEY, SMNVEV (reference sequence). The V and J ends lost 2 bases and 5 bases respectively, with 10 bases between them. The CDR3 DNA reads as TGTGCCAGCAGTTTAATTCAGGGCGATCAGCCCCAGCATTTT. This sequence encodes CASSLIQGDQPQHF.

This chain uses TRBV28 with TRBJ1-3; 9 nucleotides agree with TRBD1. The CDR3 contains 14 residues. Germline V lookup: CDR1 MDHEN, CDR2 SYDVKM. V gave up 7 bases and J gave up 6 bases; unmatched junction bases: 7. Here the CDR3 reads CASIEGQGPNTIYF. The CDR3 coding sequence is TGTGCCAGCATCGAAGGACAGGGGCCAAACACCATATATTTT.

The V gene is TRBV19, the J gene TRBJ1-2, with D tentatively TRBD1 (6 bases). V lost 5 bases and J lost 4, with 11 bases in between. The CDR3 has 13 residues. Germline loops: CDR1 LNHDA, CDR2 SQIVND (reference sequence). The CDR3 DNA sequence: TGTGCCAGTAGTGTACAGGGATTCTATGGCTACACCTTC. Residues: CASSVQGFYGYTF.